This TCR beta chain is from a study of T cell repertoires in cytomegalovirus infection (dated 2019 in TCRdb). Regarding the research as a whole: Alongside well-studied HLA-B-restricted epitopes, the peptide stimulations were aimed at recently identified HLA-C-restricted CMV epitopes, whose presentation resists viral immunomodulation. Because public TCR beta signatures pointed to carriage of CMV infection together with the matching HLA type, the HLA type of each donor mattered for the analysis. Overall study results and their limits: Carriers of CMV infection plus the relevant HLA type were discriminated by the cumulative frequency of public TCR beta family members in the study cohort and in an independent roughly 400-donor cohort. In the ex vivo response, HLA-C-restricted CMV-specific TCR beta clonotypes were dominant, and in two of eight donors the single most frequent clonotype came from this HLA-C-restricted group.

The CDR3 covers 17 residues, taking in both the cysteine and the phenylalanine. The only DNA kept is the CDR3, 51 bases in frame from the first base. The germline V gene (reference sequence) gives CDR1 as DFQATT and CDR2 as SNEGSKA. V ends up 5 bases short and J 2 bases short, with an unmatched junction base count of 10. Data came from an Illumina HiSeq 1500. TCRdb reanalyzed the raw reads on its own, using fastp at Q25 for trimming and MiXCR for clone calling, and kept in-frame beta chains. Each entry is one CDR3 protein sequence, shown with its most common DNA and genes. In this sample the table shows 600,000 to 700,000 distinct CDR3 sequences, around a third of which occur a single time. About 20% of the sample is taken by the ten largest. Sample treatment or condition, as interpreted from the label and publication: in vitro stimulation with specific CMV peptide epitopes to enrich CMV-specific T cells.

Comments on this clonotype: It has no known antigen specificity. Base qualities are missing; no much larger clone stands one base away.

The V and J genes are TRBV20-1 and TRBJ2-3, with TRBD2 identical over 13 junction bases. The receptor was isolated from a human donor in good health (CMV status not recorded). Some clones in this sample may be carry-over from other donors' samples. Sequencing used cultured PBMCs, obtained from culture after CMV antigen stimulation. CDR3 protein: CSAGKGTSGTYTDTQYF. The bases read TGCAGTGCTGGGAAAGGGACTAGCGGGACGTACACAGATACGCAGTATTTT.